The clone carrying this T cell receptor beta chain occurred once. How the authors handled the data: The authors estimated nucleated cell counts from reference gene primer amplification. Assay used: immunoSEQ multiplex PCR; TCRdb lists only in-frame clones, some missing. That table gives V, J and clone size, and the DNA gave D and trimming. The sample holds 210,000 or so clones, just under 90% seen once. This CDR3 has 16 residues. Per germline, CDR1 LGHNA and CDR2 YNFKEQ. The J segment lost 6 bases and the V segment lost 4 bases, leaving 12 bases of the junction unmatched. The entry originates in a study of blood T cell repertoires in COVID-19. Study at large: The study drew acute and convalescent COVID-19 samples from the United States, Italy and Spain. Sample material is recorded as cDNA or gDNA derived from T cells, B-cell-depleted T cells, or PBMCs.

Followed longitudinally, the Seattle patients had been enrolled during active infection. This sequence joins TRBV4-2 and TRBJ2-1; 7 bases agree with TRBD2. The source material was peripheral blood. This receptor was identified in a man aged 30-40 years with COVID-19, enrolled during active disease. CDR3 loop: CASSRERQRGGNEQFF. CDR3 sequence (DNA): TGTGCCAGCAGCCGAGAGCGTCAGCGGGGCGGCAATGAGCAGTTCTTC.